This T cell receptor beta chain was sequenced for a study of shared T cell receptors in the human thymus (dated by TCRdb to about 2021). The study in broad terms: The study examined how self-reactive, shared T-cell receptor alpha chains are generated in the human thymus.

The junction shows trimming of 5 bases on V and 7 bases on J, and the gene matches do not reach 9 bases of it. The CDR3 has 14 amino acids, counting the end cysteine and phenylalanine. The retained sequence is limited to the CDR3, 42 bases, with the frame set at the first base. CDR1 and CDR2 were assigned from the germline V gene as SGHDT and YYEEEE. The count of this clone is one. The target of this receptor is not known. Base-call qualities are not available, and no considerably larger clone is one nucleotide away. The receptor library was made with the immunoSEQ multiplex PCR assay. This is the immuneACCESS table as TCRdb keeps it, with only in-frame sequences that have V and J called. A part of the clones is gone; compared with another copy, unresolved V genes explain less than half, and the rest is unexplained. The sample table lists some 760,000 clones, 70% to 90% of them with a count of one. Around 0.01% of the sample is in the top ten clones.

A further study also used this sample, focusing on human thymus T cells. As that second study puts it: Donors were immunologically healthy infants undergoing open corrective cardiac surgery for congenital heart defects in Finland. The thymus tissue came from surgical resects taken out during corrective cardiac surgery. Both the thymic and the peripheral blood repertoires appeared to show biased V and J gene segment usage. The related research found that thymic TCR repertoires overlapped highly between unrelated individuals. The study characterized TCR alpha and beta repertoires from under 10 infant thymus samples and a few related peripheral blood samples. Donor ages ranging from about 7 to 244 days were recorded, and 5 to 7 male and a couple of female infants were included in the cohort. Thymocytes were released mechanically from tissue and stored at -70 °C as pellets of roughly 9-31 million cells. A QIAsymphony instrument was used to extract genomic DNA from the frozen cell pellets. TCRB and TCRAD loci were amplified from a standardized quantity of quality-controlled genomic DNA using the immunoSEQ multiplex PCR assay. The V(D)J region was spanned by amplicons of a length sufficient to cover the CDR3 and to identify V and J genes. The amplicons were sequenced on an Illumina platform via the commercial immunoSEQ service. Primer bias and sequencing errors were corrected using previously described methods, and TCRAD and TCRB definitions followed the IMGT database. Analysis of the repertoires was done with immunoSEQ Analyzer 3.0 and VDJTools and included basic statistics, V/J segment usage, diversity estimates, rarefaction and pairwise overlap. Diversity was estimated with Chao1, ChaoE, Efron-Thisted, Shannon and inverse Simpson indices, and also on datasets down-sampled to the smallest sample. Repertoire overlap was determined by strict matching of CDR3 nucleotide sequence, V gene and J gene, and Jaccard-based multidimensional scaling clustering was applied. Thymus samples yielded on average approximately 800,000 unique TCRB clonotypes, compared with 75,000 to 85,000 from blood samples.

Sequenced: thymocytes. The sequence links TRBV5-6 to TRBJ1-2; the central 9 bases match TRBD1. The receptor's source is a girl less than two years old with a congenital heart defect. Donor details come from another sample of the same person, matched by shared clones. The DNA sequence is TGTGCCAGCAGAAGACAGGGGGTCGTAAGTGGCTACACCTTC. Its protein reads: CASRRQGVVSGYTF.